The rows below give T cell receptor beta chains drawn from one sample of a study of blood T cell repertoires in COVID-19. The repertoire was sequenced with immunoSEQ multiplex PCR; TCRdb's copy has only in-frame clones and lacks some. The sample shows approximately 200,000 clones, 85% of them seen only once. The sample comprised PBMCs or T cells enriched from blood (not recorded which). All receptors come from a man aged 40-49 years who had recovered from COVID-19. Each CDR3 is given without its conserved first and last residue.

v_call cdr3_aa
TRBV4-1 ASSQSSLGAKDTQY
TRBV9 ASSAQNQETQY
TRBV11-2 ASSPRQGNYGYT
TRBV7-6 ASSPPGASYEQY
TRBV10-3 AISEPRQGKGGYT
TRBV4-1 ASSQVPNYEQY
TRBV13 ASSLSSGRARGELF
TRBV7-9 ASSRQTGVTEAF
TRBV19 ASSTWTARNEKLF
TRBV7-2 ASSLDYRGRF
TRBV29-1 SVEKGSSNTEAF
TRBV29-1 SVYRDTNTEAF
TRBV18 ASSPPGDWNEKLF
TRBV13 ASLVSGYPEAF
TRBV9 ASSVGDSGSTDTQY
TRBV5-1 ASSLRQGSHEQY
TRBV28 ASSLGGPYEQY
TRBV5-6 ASSWGLGVTDTQY